Listed below are T cell receptor beta chains from one sample, sequenced in a study of CD8 T cells in ankylosing spondylitis. TCRdb itself ran the 5' RACE reads through MiXCR, one entry per CDR3 protein. Here the sample spans 500,000 to 550,000 distinct CDR3 sequences, 10% to 15% being singletons. Input material: blood, either unsorted or a sorted T cell fraction (not recorded which). The receptors shown here come from a male donor with ankylosing spondylitis. CDR3s include the opening cysteine and the closing phenylalanine or tryptophan. The D gene is left open where the match is weak. Expanded clones are given a class, and other clones once, few, many or no size at all.

>TRBJ2-2|TRBV3-1|many|NA
TGTGCCAGCAGCGGGGACATTACCACCGGGGAGCTGTTTTTT
CASSGDITTGELFF
>TRBJ2-3|TRBV4-1|few|NA
TGCGCCAGCAGCCAAGGAAGCATCCGCACAGATACGCAGTATTTT
CASSQGSIRTDTQYF
>TRBJ2-5|TRBV4-1|few|TRBD2
TGCGCCAGCAGCCCTGGGACTAGCGGCCAGACCCAGTACTTC
CASSPGTSGQTQYF
>TRBJ1-2|TRBV12-3/TRBV12-4|few|NA
TGTGCCAGCAGCCAACTCTATGGCTACACCTTC
CASSQLYGYTF
>TRBJ2-3|TRBV7-9|few|NA
TGTGCCAGCAGCTTAGGTGAAGATACGCAGTATTTT
CASSLGEDTQYF
>TRBJ2-2|TRBV10-3|few|TRBD1
TGTGCCATCAGTCCAGGGGGCGTGAACACCGGGGAGCTGTTTTTT
CAISPGGVNTGELFF
>TRBJ2-7|TRBV11-2|NA|NA
TGTGCCAGCAGCTTAGATCTTTACTCCTACGAGCAGTACTTC
CASSLDLYSYEQYF
>TRBJ1-5|TRBV6-1|NA|NA
TGTGCCAGCAGTGGGGACTTGTACAATCAGCCCCAGCATTTT
CASSGDLYNQPQHF
>TRBJ2-1|TRBV7-8|many|TRBD2
TGTGCCAGCAGCGGTAGCGGGAGAGGGTACAATGAGCAGTTCTTC
CASSGSGRGYNEQFF
>TRBJ2-7|TRBV19|few|TRBD1
TGTGCCAGTAGTCCGGGACAGTTCTTCTCCTACGAGCAGTACTTC
CASSPGQFFSYEQYF
>TRBJ2-3|TRBV7-2|NA|NA
TGTGCCAGCAGCTTAGCTTTTAGTCTACATGGAACGCAGTATTTT
CASSLAFSLHGTQYF
>TRBJ1-2|TRBV6-1|once|NA
TGTGCCAGCAGTGATGGCAAATATGGCTACACCTTC
CASSDGKYGYTF
>TRBJ2-2|TRBV5-1|NA|TRBD1
TGCGCCAGCAGCCCCCGGACAGGGAGGTCGATCGGGGAGCTGTTTTTT
CASSPRTGRSIGELFF
>TRBJ2-7|TRBV10-3|few|TRBD1
TGTGCCACAGCGACAGGGGCTGCTTCCTACGAGCAGTACTTC
CATATGAASYEQYF
>TRBJ1-2|TRBV7-9|NA|TRBD1
TGTGCCAGCAGCTCCACGTCCCAGGGGACAGGGGGCTACACCTTC
CASSSTSQGTGGYTF
>TRBJ1-1|TRBV5-1|NA|TRBD1
TGCGCCAGCAGCTCCGGGACAGGGGGCTTGGACACTGAAGCTTTCTTT
CASSSGTGGLDTEAFF
>TRBJ1-3|TRBV6-4|NA|TRBD1
TGTGCCAGCAGAGACTCCACAGGGGCCCTCTCCGGAAACACCATATATTTT
CASRDSTGALSGNTIYF
>TRBJ1-6|TRBV6-1|NA|TRBD1
TGTGCCAGCAGTAGGGGCCGACAGGGGGGATATGATTCACCCCTCCACTTT
CASSRGRQGGYDSPLHF
>TRBJ1-2|TRBV19|few|NA
TGTGCCAGTAGTAGGACCGACCGAAACTATGGCTACACCTTC
CASSRTDRNYGYTF
>TRBJ2-5|TRBV24-1|few|TRBD1
TGTGCCACCAGTAGGGGACAGGGGCGTGAAGAGACCCAGTACTTC
CATSRGQGREETQYF
>TRBJ1-6|TRBV12-3/TRBV12-4|many|NA
TGTGCCAGCAGTTTAGCCGAGAATTCACCCCTCCACTTT
CASSLAENSPLHF
>TRBJ1-2|TRBV7-9|few|TRBD1
TGTGCCAGCAGCTCCTTCCGGGACAGGGCTCACTATGGCTACACCTTC
CASSSFRDRAHYGYTF
>TRBJ1-1|TRBV20-1|NA|NA
TGCAGTGCTTCGTTGGGGGGCGCGGCTGAAGCTTTCTTT
CSASLGGAAEAFF
>TRBJ2-7|TRBV12-3/TRBV12-4|NA|NA
TGTGCCAGCACCAACCCTCGGGGCAGCTCCTACGAGCAGTACTTC
CASTNPRGSSYEQYF
>TRBJ1-2|TRBV9|NA|NA
TGTGCCAGCAGCGGGCATAGATTAGGACAGAACTATGGCTACACCTTC
CASSGHRLGQNYGYTF
>TRBJ1-1|TRBV5-1|many|NA
TGCGCCAGCAGCTTAGAGTTATCTCTTGAAGCTTTCTTT
CASSLELSLEAFF
>TRBJ2-5|TRBV5-1|NA|TRBD2
TGCGCCACCCGAGGATCAGCGGGAGGCGGGACCCAGTACTTC
CATRGSAGGGTQYF
>TRBJ2-7|TRBV2|NA|TRBD2
TGTGCCAGCAGGGTAGCGGGAAGCTCCTACGAGCAGTACTTC
CASRVAGSSYEQYF
>TRBJ2-3|TRBV18|NA|NA
TGTGCCAGCTCACCTACCCAGAGGGGACCAAGGGATACGCAGTATTTT
CASSPTQRGPRDTQYF
>TRBJ1-2|TRBV20-1|few|TRBD1
TGCAGTGCTTATACAGGGGGCCTCTATGGCTACACCTTC
CSAYTGGLYGYTF
>TRBJ2-5|TRBV6-5|few|NA
TGTGCCAGCAGTTACTCGAAGACCCAGTACTTC
CASSYSKTQYF
>TRBJ1-4|TRBV7-2|NA|NA
TGTGCCAGCAGGCGCAGGGGTGGTAATGAAAAACTGTTTTTT
CASRRRGGNEKLFF
>TRBJ2-2|TRBV19|few|TRBD2
TGTGCCAGTAGTATACAGCGGGGGGACACCGGGGAGCTGTTTTTT
CASSIQRGDTGELFF
>TRBJ1-2|TRBV10-3|few|NA
TGTGCCATCAGTGAGCCCGAGAGGGCGCGGGGCTACACCTTC
CAISEPERARGYTF
>TRBJ1-2|TRBV12-3/TRBV12-4|NA|NA
TGTGCCAGCAGTTTAGGAGGGGATGGTGGCTACACCTTC
CASSLGGDGGYTF
>TRBJ1-2|TRBV27|many|NA
TGTGCCAGCAGTCCCCCGACAGGAGGAGGCTACACCTTC
CASSPPTGGGYTF
>TRBJ2-7|TRBV12-3/TRBV12-4|many|TRBD2
TGTGCCAGCACCCTGGGGGGGGGATACGAGCAGTACTTC
CASTLGGGYEQYF
>TRBJ2-3|TRBV24-1|many|NA
TGTGCCACCAGTGAGAGCAGGGGCCTCGGCACAGATACGCAGTATTTT
CATSESRGLGTDTQYF
>TRBJ2-3|TRBV27|NA|NA
TGTGCCAGCAGTCATTCGAACACAGATACGCAGTATTTT
CASSHSNTDTQYF
>TRBJ2-3|TRBV4-2|few|TRBD2
TGTGCCAGCAGCCAAGGTGGACTAGCGGGAGGGGTCACAGATACGCAGTATTTT
CASSQGGLAGGVTDTQYF
>TRBJ1-2|TRBV9|few|NA
TGTGCCAGCAGCGGGGGACCCTTCTATGGCTACACCTTC
CASSGGPFYGYTF
>TRBJ2-3|TRBV6-1|NA|NA
TGTGCCAGCAGTGAAGCGCGGGCGCAGTATTTT
CASSEARAQYF
>TRBJ1-2|TRBV2|few|NA
TGTGCCAGCAGTGAAGAGGAGGTGGGCTACACCTTC
CASSEEEVGYTF
>TRBJ1-5|TRBV20-1|NA|NA
TGCAGTGCTAGCGATATCTTTAGCAATCAGCCCCAGCATTTT
CSASDIFSNQPQHF
>TRBJ2-7|TRBV20-1|many|NA
TGCAGTGCTAGAGATAAGATAGCGCGGGAGCAGTACTTC
CSARDKIAREQYF
>TRBJ2-5|TRBV2|few|TRBD1
TGTGCCAGCCTGGGTATTCGGACAGGGGCAGTGGAGACCCAGTACTTC
CASLGIRTGAVETQYF
>TRBJ2-5|TRBV13|few|TRBD1
TGTGCCAGCAGCCTTGAGACAGGGGGAGAGACCCAGTACTTC
CASSLETGGETQYF
>TRBJ2-5|TRBV7-9|NA|TRBD1
TGTGCCAGCAGCACAACGACAGGGTACTCGGAGACCCAGTACTTC
CASSTTTGYSETQYF
>TRBJ2-1|TRBV27|NA|NA
TGTGCCAGCAGTTACGGGCCTATGGATAATGAGCAGTTCTTC
CASSYGPMDNEQFF
>TRBJ2-5|TRBV11-2|few|NA
TGTGCCAGCAGCCCAGGACGGAACCAAGAGACCCAGTACTTC
CASSPGRNQETQYF
>TRBJ2-1|TRBV29-1|few|NA
TGCAGCCCCACCCTGAATATCAACAATGAGCAGTTCTTC
CSPTLNINNEQFF
>TRBJ2-5|TRBV6-5|few|TRBD1
TGTGCCAGCAGTTACGACAGGGTGCGAGAGACCCAGTACTTC
CASSYDRVRETQYF
>TRBJ2-2|TRBV12-3/TRBV12-4|few|NA
TGTGCCAGCGAATTCAGCACCGGGGAGCTGTTTTTT
CASEFSTGELFF